What follows are 16 T cell receptor beta chains derived from one specimen sequenced in a study of blood T cell repertoires in COVID-19. Sequenced by immunoSEQ multiplex PCR; TCRdb stores in-frame clones only, minus some. The sample consists of about 230,000 clones, around 82% of them appearing once. Sequencing was carried out using peripheral blood. The receptors here all came from a man aged 40-55 years with active or convalescent COVID-19.

The DNA for the CDR3 is TGTGCCAGCAGTCTCGCATTCGGGGGTGGCTCTGGGGCCAACGTCCTGACTTTC. Its protein is CASSLAFGGGSGANVLTF. The chain is built from TRBV28 and TRBJ2-6; D perhaps matches TRBD2 (6 bases). This CDR3 is 18 amino acids long. Germline V gives CDR1 MDHEN, CDR2 SYDVKM. V was shortened by 5 bases and J by 0 bases, with 17 bases between the two germline ends.

This sequence joins TRBV19 and TRBJ1-1, with 9 bases lining up with TRBD1. Trimming removed 3 bases from V and 1 base from J; junction bases left unmatched: 0. This CDR3 spans 14 amino acids. CDR1 is LNHDA, CDR2 SQIVND, per germline (reference sequence). The CDR3 DNA is TGTGCCAGTAGTATGGACAGGGGGAACACTGAAGCTTTCTTT. It codes for CASSMDRGNTEAFF.

This clone was picked up one time. This chain connects TRBV9 to TRBJ2-1; D is unresolved. The CDR3 length is 16 residues. V lost 4 bases and J 6 bases, leaving 20 bases between the germline ends. Germline loops: CDR1 SGDLS, CDR2 YYNGEE. In DNA form, the CDR3 reads TGTGCCAGCAGCCCCGAGGCCAGAACCTCAATCAATGAGCAGTTCTTC. This codes for CASSPEARTSINEQFF.

The chain links TRBV7-2 to TRBJ1-1; D gene uncertain. This CDR3 contains 15 residues. In germline, CDR1 is SGHTA, CDR2 FQGNSA. Trimming shortened V by 6 bases and J by 2 bases, and 16 bases separated the two germline ends. The CDR3 here is CASRKDGRVNTEAFF. In DNA form, the CDR3 reads TGTGCCAGCAGAAAAGACGGGCGGGTTAACACTGAAGCTTTCTTT.

J is TRBJ2-7 and V is TRBV19, with 10 positions matching TRBD2. V dropped 5 bases and J dropped 4; count of bases not matched to a gene: 8. CDR3 length equals 15 residues. CDR1 is LNHDA, CDR2 SQIVND, per germline (reference sequence). CDR3 DNA: TGTGCCAGTAGTCTACGAGCGGGGGGGGTGTACGAGCAGTACTTC. As protein: CASSLRAGGVYEQYF. Variable domain in full (rest from reference TRBV19 and TRBJ2-7): DGGITQSPKYLFRKEGQNVTLSCEQNLNHDAMYWYRQDPGQGLRLIYYSQIVNDFQKGDIAEGYSVSREKKESFPLTVTSAQKNPTAFYLCASSLRAGGVYEQYFGPGTRLTVT.

This chain uses TRBV2 with TRBJ1-5; a possible D gene is TRBD1 (5 bases). Trimming left V 2 bases short and J 4 bases short, with 12 bases between. This CDR3 contains 15 residues. CDR1 is SNHLY and CDR2 is FYNNEI in the germline V gene. The CDR3 is CASSELRQQNQPQHF. CDR3 sequence (DNA): TGTGCCAGCAGTGAATTAAGACAGCAGAATCAGCCCCAGCATTTT.

V usage is TRBV15 and J usage is TRBJ1-4, with 10 bases matching TRBD1. Unmatched junction bases numbered 8, after V lost 0 bases and J lost 10 bases. The length of the CDR3 is 16 residues. Germline V CDR1 and CDR2: LNHNV, YYDKDF (reference sequence). CDR3 bases: TGTGCCACCAGCAGAGATGGGGACAGGGGAAGGGGAAAACTGTTTTTT. Its protein is CATSRDGDRGRGKLFF.

This clone came up a few times. The gene calls are TRBV28 and TRBJ1-1; no definite D call. With 2 bases removed from V and 6 bases from J, the gap between germline ends came to 10 bases. The CDR3 runs 13 residues. The germline V gene encodes CDR1 MDHEN and CDR2 SYDVKM. The CDR3 DNA follows: TGTGCCAGCAGTTTAAGCGTAGGTGCTGAAGCTTTCTTT. Its translation is CASSLSVGAEAFF.

V gene TRBV11-2 combines with J gene TRBJ2-5; 7 positions match TRBD2. V shed 2 bases, J shed 2 bases, and the junction held 11 bases outside the gene matches. The germline gives CDR1 SGHAT, CDR2 FQNNGV. CDR3 size: 17 residues. The CDR3 nucleotides read TGTGCCAGCAGCTTATCAGGACTAGTTATCGGGCAAGAGACCCAGTACTTC. This encodes CASSLSGLVIGQETQYF.

The chain recombines TRBV18 with TRBJ2-7; maybe TRBD2 (6 bases). Germline assignment: CDR1 KGHSH and CDR2 LQKENI. The V gene lost 6 bases and the J gene lost 7 bases, with 16 bases spanning the gap. The CDR3 contains 13 residues. In DNA form, the CDR3 reads TGTGCCAGCTCGCACAACAAAGGGAGGGAGCAGTACTTC. This encodes CASSHNKGREQYF.

This chain links TRBV10-3 with TRBJ1-1, with TRBD1 matching 7 bases. V trimming: 6 bases; J trimming: 0 bases; junction bases outside the gene matches: 7. The CDR3 contains 15 residues. Germline V CDR1 and CDR2: ENHRY, SYGVKD. CDR3 nucleotide sequence: TGTGCCATCAGAGCAGGGGGAAGAATGAACACTGAAGCTTTCTTT. It is translated as CAIRAGGRMNTEAFF.

This clone was picked up one time. The J gene is TRBJ1-2, the V gene TRBV7-9; D is unclear. The germline CDR1 and CDR2 sequences are SEHNR and FQNEAQ (reference sequence). The length of the CDR3 is 14 residues. V was cut by 1 base and J by 4 bases, with 10 bases left in between. CDR3 protein: CASSLGAGPYGYTF. CDR3 in DNA: TGTGCCAGCAGCTTAGGGGCAGGCCCCTATGGCTACACCTTC.

This clone was observed once. The chain carries TRBV24-1 and TRBJ2-5; 8 nucleotides match TRBD1. Trimming cost V 4 bases and J 5 bases; bases outside gene matches: 11. Looked up from germline, CDR1 is KGHDR and CDR2 is SFDVKD. This CDR3 has 16 amino acids. The CDR3, as DNA: TGTGCCACCAGTGACAATACCAGGGGGCGAGGGGAGACCCAGTACTTC. It translates to CATSDNTRGRGETQYF.

This chain joins TRBV19 and TRBJ2-6; D is unresolved. Germline assignment: CDR1 LNHDA and CDR2 SQIVND (reference sequence). There are 14 residues in the CDR3. V was cut by 4 bases and J by 2 bases, with 6 bases left in between. CDR3 region: CASSTGPGANVLTF. The CDR3 DNA reads TGTGCCAGTAGTACAGGTCCTGGGGCCAACGTCCTGACTTTC.

The table lists this clone with a count of one. The chain uses TRBV5-4 and TRBJ2-2; 8 bases agree with TRBD1. CDR1 SGHNT and CDR2 YYREEE come from the germline V gene (reference sequence). V lost 0 bases and J lost 6; bases outside the gene matches: 7. CDR3 size: 16 residues. CDR3 region: CASSLDGTGLAGELFF. The CDR3 DNA follows: TGTGCCAGCAGCTTGGATGGGACAGGATTAGCCGGGGAGCTGTTTTTT. Supplemented by reference TRBV5-4 and TRBJ2-2, the full variable domain reads ETGVTQSPTHLIKTRGQQVTLRCSSQSGHNTVSWYQQALGQGPQFIFQYYREEENGRGNFPPRFSGLQFPNYSSELNVNALELDDSALYLCASSLDGTGLAGELFFGEGSRLTVL.

The sample holds one count of this clone. The chain is built from TRBV16 and TRBJ1-4; unclear D gene. V was cut by 4 bases and J by 8 bases, with 14 bases left in between. Germline V gives CDR1 KGHSY, CDR2 FQNENV. CDR3 size: 14 residues. The CDR3 region has the DNA TGTGCCAGCAGCCCCTTCGGAGCCGACGAAAAACTGTTTTTT. Translation: CASSPFGADEKLFF.